This T cell receptor (beta chain) was recovered during a study of cytomegalovirus exposure and HLA in healthy donors. With V trimmed by 3 bases and J by 4 bases, 8 bases remained unmatched. This CDR3 is 17 amino acids long. Germline V gene lookup returns CDR1 MNHEY and CDR2 SMNVEV (reference sequence). General observations from the study: Most CMV-associated TCR beta chains were later found to appear HLA-restricted. Most likely, a cluster of highly shared sequence variants arose as a sequencing artifact. Some V segments, TRBV6-2 and TRBV6-3 among them, were indistinguishable and were therefore excluded.

The PCR was carried out with 60 Vbeta primers and 13 Jbeta primers. Method: immunoSEQ multiplex PCR; TCRdb's copy keeps in-frame clones and lacks some. The profile shows 130,000 or so clones, roughly 80% of them singletons. This clone was picked up one time. Its antigen is still unknown. This rearrangement joins TRBV27 to TRBJ2-3; 12 bases map to TRBD2. Input material: PBMCs. This sequence was found in a female donor in good health and CMV-seronegative. The CDR3 reads CASSFLAGGQRADTQYF. In DNA, the CDR3 is TGTGCCAGCAGTTTCCTAGCGGGGGGGCAGCGAGCAGATACGCAGTATTTT.